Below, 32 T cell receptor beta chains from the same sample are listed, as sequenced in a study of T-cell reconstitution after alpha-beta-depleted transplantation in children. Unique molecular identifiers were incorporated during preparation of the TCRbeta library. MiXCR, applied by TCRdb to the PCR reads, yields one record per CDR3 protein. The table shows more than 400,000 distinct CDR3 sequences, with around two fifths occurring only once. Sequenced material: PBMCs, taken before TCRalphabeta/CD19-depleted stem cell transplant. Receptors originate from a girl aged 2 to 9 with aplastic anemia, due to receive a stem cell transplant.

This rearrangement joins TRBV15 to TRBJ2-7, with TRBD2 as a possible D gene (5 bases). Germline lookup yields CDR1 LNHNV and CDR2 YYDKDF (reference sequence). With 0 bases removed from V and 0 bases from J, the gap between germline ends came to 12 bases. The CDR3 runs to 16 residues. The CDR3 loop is CATSREPQRSSYEQYF. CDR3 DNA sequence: TGTGCCACCAGCAGAGAACCCCAGCGGAGCTCCTACGAGCAGTACTTC.

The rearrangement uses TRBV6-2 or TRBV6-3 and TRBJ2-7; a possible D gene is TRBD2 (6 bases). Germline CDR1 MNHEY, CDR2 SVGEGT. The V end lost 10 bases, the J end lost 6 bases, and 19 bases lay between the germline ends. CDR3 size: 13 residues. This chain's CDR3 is CATHRGWASEQYF. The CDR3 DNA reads TGTGCCACCCATCGGGGGTGGGCGAGCGAGCAGTACTTC.

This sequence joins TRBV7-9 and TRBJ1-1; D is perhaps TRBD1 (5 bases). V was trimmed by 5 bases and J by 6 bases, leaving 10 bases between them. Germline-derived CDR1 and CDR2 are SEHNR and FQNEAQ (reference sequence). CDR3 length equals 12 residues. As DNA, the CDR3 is TGTGCCAGCAGCCTGCCGGGACCTGAAGCTTTCTTT. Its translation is CASSLPGPEAFF. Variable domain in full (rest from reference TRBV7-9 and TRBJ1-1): DTGVSQNPRHKITKRGQNVTFRCDPISEHNRLYWYRQTLGQGPEFLTYFQNEAQLEKSRLLSDRFSAERPKGSFSTLEIQRTEQGDSAMYLCASSLPGPEAFFGQGTRLTVV.

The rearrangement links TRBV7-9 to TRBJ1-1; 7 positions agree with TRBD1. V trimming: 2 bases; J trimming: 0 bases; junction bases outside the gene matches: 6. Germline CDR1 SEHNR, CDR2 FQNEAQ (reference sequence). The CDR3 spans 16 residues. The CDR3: CASSLPRTGMNTEAFF. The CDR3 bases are TGTGCCAGCAGCTTACCGCGGACAGGAATGAACACTGAAGCTTTCTTT. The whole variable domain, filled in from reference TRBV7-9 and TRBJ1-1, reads DTGVSQNPRHKITKRGQNVTFRCDPISEHNRLYWYRQTLGQGPEFLTYFQNEAQLEKSRLLSDRFSAERPKGSFSTLEIQRTEQGDSAMYLCASSLPRTGMNTEAFFGQGTRLTVV.

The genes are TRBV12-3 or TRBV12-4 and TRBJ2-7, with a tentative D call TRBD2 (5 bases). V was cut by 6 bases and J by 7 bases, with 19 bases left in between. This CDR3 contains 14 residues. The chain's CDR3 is CASSPLRGGGEQYF. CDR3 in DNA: TGTGCCAGCAGCCCCCTGCGTGGAGGCGGGGAGCAGTACTTC.

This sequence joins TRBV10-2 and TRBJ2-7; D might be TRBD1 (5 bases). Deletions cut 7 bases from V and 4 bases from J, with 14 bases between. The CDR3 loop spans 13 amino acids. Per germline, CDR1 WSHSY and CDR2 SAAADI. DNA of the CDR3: TGCGCCAGCACGGACCAGGGTCGGTACGAGCAGTACTTC. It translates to CASTDQGRYEQYF.

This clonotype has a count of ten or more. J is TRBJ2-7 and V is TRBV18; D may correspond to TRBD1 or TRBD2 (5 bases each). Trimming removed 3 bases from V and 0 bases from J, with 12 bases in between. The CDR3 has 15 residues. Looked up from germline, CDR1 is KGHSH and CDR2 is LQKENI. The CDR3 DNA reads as TGTGCCAGCTCACCGAGGGGCAGCATCTCCTACGAGCAGTACTTC. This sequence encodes CASSPRGSISYEQYF.

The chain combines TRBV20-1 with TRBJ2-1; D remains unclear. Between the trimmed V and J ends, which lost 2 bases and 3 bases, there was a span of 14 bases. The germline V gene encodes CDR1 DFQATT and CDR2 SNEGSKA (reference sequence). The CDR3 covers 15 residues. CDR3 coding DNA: TGCAGTGCTAGACCACTCCTTCCCCACTACAATGAGCAGTTCTTC. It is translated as CSARPLLPHYNEQFF.

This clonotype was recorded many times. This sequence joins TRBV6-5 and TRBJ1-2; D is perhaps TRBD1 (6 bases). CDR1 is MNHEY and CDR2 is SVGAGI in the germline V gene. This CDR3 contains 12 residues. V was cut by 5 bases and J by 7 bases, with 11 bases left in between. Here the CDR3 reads CASSQQGFGYTF. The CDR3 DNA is TGTGCCAGCAGTCAACAGGGATTTGGCTACACCTTC.

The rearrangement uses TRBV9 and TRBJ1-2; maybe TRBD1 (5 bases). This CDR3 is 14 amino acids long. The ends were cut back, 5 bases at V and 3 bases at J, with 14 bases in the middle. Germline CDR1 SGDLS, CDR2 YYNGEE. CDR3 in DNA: TGTGCCAGCAGTGATGGGACCGCAGACTATGGCTACACCTTC. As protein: CASSDGTADYGYTF.

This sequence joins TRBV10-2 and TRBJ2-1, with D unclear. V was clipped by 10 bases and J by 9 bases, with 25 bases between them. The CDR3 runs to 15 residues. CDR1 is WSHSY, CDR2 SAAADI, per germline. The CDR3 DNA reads TGCGCCACCAAATTCGGTGGAGCTCGGTATGGTGAGCAGTTCTTC. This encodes CATKFGGARYGEQFF.

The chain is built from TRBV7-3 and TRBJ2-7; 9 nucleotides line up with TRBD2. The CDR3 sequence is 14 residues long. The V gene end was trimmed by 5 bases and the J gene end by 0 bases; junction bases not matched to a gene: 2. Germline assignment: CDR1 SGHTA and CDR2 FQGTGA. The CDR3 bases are TGTGCCAGCAGCCCAGCGGGAGGCTCCTACGAGCAGTACTTC. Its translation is CASSPAGGSYEQYF.

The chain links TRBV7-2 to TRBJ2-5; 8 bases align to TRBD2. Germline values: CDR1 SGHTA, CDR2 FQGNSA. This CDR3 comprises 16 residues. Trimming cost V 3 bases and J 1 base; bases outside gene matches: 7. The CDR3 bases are TGTGCCAGCAGCTTTGGGATAGCGGGGTCCCAAGAGACCCAGTACTTC. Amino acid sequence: CASSFGIAGSQETQYF.

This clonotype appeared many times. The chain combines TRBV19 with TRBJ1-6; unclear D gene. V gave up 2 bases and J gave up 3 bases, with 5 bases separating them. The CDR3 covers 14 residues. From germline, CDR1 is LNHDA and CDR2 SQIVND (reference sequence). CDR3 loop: CASSISSYNSPLHF. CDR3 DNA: TGTGCCAGTAGTATATCCAGCTATAATTCACCCCTCCACTTT.

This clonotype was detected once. CDR3 coding DNA: TGTGCCAGCACCCGAGTCGGATACACAGATACGCAGTATTTT. It codes for CASTRVGYTDTQYF. This rearrangement joins TRBV5-5 to TRBJ2-3, with D uncertain. CDR1 and CDR2 from the germline V gene are SGHKS and YYEKEE (reference sequence). The CDR3 spans 14 residues. The V end was cut by 6 bases, the J end by 2 bases, with 13 bases between. The full variable domain, rest sourced from reference TRBV5-5 and TRBJ2-3, is DAGVTQSPTHLIKTRGQQVTLRCSPISGHKSVSWYQQVLGQGPQFIFQYYEKEERGRGNFPDRFSARQFPNYSSELNVNALLLGDSALYLCASTRVGYTDTQYFGPGTRLTVL.

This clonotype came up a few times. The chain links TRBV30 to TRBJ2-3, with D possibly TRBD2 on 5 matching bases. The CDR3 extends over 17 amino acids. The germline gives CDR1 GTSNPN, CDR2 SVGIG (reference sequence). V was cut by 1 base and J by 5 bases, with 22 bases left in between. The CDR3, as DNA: TGTGCCTGGAGTGGGCTCGGCCCCGAGGGTTTTTTAGATACGCAGTATTTT. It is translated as CAWSGLGPEGFLDTQYF.

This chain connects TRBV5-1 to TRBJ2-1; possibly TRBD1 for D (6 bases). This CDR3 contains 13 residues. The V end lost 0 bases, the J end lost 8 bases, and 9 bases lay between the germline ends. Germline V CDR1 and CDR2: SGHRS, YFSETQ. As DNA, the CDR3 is TGCGCCAGCAGCTTGGGCAGGGGCGATGAGCAGTTCTTC. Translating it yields CASSLGRGDEQFF.

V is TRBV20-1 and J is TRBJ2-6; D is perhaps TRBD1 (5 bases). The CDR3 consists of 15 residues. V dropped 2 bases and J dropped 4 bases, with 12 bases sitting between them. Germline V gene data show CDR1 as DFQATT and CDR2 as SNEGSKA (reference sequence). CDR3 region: CSARQGPWGANVLTF. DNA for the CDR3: TGCAGTGCTAGACAGGGCCCTTGGGGGGCCAACGTCCTGACTTTC.

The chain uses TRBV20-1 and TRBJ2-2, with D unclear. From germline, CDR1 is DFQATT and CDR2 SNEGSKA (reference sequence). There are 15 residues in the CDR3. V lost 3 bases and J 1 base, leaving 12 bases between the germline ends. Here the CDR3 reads CSARRHDKNTGELFF. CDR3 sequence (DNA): TGCAGTGCTAGGAGACACGATAAGAACACCGGGGAGCTGTTTTTT.

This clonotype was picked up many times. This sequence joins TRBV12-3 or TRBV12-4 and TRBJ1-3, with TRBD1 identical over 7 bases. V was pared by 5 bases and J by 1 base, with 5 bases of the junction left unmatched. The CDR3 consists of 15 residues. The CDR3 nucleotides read TGTGCCAGCAGTGTGGACAGGACATCTGGAAACACCATATATTTT. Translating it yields CASSVDRTSGNTIYF.

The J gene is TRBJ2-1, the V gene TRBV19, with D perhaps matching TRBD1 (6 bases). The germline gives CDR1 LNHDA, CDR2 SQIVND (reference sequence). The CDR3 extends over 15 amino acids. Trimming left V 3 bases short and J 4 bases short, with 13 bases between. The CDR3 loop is CASSIFGTLYNEQFF. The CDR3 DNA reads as TGTGCCAGTAGTATCTTTGGGACACTTTACAATGAGCAGTTCTTC. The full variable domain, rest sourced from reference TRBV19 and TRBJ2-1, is DGGITQSPKYLFRKEGQNVTLSCEQNLNHDAMYWYRQDPGQGLRLIYYSQIVNDFQKGDIAEGYSVSREKKESFPLTVTSAQKNPTAFYLCASSIFGTLYNEQFFGPGTRLTVL.

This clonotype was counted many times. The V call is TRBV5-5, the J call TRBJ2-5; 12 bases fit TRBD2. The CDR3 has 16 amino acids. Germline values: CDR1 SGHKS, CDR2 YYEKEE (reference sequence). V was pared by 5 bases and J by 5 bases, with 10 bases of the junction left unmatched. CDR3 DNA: TGTGCCAGCAGTTACGGACTAGCGGGATCCGGCGAGACCCAGTACTTC. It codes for CASSYGLAGSGETQYF.

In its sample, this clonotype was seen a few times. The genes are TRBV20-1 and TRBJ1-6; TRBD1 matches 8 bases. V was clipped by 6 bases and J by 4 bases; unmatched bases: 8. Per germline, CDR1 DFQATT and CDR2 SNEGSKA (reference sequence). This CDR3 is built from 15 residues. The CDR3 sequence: CSAEDRERYNSPLHF. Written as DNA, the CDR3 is TGCAGTGCAGAGGACAGGGAACGATATAATTCACCCCTCCACTTT.

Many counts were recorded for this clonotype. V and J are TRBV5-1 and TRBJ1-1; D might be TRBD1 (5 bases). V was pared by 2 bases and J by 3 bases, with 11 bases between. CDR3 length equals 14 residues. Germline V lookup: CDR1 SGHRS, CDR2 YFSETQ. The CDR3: CASSFVGADTEAFF. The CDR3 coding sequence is TGCGCCAGCAGCTTTGTCGGGGCGGACACTGAAGCTTTCTTT.

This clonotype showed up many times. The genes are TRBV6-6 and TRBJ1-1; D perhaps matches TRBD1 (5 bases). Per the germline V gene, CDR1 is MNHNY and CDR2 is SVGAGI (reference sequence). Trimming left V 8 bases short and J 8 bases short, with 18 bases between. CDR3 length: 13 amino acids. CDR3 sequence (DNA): TGTGCCAGCGGATTGGGACTGGGGCGCGAAGCTTTCTTT. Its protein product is CASGLGLGREAFF.

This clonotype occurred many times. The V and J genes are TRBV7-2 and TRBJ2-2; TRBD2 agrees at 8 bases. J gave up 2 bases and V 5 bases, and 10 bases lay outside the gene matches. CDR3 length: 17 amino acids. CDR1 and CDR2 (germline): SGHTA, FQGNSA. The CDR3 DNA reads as TGTGCCAGCAGCCGCCCCGAGCGGGAGAAAAACACCGGGGAGCTGTTTTTT. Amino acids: CASSRPEREKNTGELFF.

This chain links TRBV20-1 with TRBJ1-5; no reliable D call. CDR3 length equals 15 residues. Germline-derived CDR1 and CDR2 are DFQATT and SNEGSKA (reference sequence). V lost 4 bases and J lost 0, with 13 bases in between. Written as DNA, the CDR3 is TGCAGTGCTAATAGGGAGGGTTATAGCAATCAGCCCCAGCATTTT. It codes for CSANREGYSNQPQHF.

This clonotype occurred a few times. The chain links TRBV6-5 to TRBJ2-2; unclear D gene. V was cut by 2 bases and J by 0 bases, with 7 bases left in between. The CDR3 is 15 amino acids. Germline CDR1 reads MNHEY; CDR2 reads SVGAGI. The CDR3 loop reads CASSYMGSNTGELFF. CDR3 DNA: TGTGCCAGCAGTTACATGGGGTCGAACACCGGGGAGCTGTTTTTT.

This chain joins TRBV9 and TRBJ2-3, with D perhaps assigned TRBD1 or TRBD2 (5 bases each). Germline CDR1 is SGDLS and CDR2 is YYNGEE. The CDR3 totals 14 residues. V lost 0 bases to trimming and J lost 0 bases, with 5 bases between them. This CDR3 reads CASSVGGSTDTQYF. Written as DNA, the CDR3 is TGTGCCAGCAGCGTAGGGGGGAGCACAGATACGCAGTATTTT.

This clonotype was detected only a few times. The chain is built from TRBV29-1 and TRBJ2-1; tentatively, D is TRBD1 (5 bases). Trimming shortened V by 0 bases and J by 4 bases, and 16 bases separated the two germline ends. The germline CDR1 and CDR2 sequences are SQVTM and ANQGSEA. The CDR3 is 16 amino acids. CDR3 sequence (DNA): TGCAGCGTTGAAGATCTACGCAGTCAGGGATACAATGAGCAGTTCTTC. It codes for CSVEDLRSQGYNEQFF.

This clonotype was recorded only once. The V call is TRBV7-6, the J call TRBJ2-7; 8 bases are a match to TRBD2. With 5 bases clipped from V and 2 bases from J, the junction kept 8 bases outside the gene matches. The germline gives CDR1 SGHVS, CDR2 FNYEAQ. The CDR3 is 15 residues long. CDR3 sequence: CASSPRGSGAYEQYF. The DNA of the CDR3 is TGTGCCAGCAGCCCTCGGGGTAGCGGGGCCTACGAGCAGTACTTC.

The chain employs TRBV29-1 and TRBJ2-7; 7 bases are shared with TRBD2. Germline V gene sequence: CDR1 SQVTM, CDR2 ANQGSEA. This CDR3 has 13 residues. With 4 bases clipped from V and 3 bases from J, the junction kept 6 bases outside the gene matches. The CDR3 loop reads CSVVPSGYYEQYF. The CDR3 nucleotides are TGCAGCGTTGTTCCTAGCGGATACTACGAGCAGTACTTC.